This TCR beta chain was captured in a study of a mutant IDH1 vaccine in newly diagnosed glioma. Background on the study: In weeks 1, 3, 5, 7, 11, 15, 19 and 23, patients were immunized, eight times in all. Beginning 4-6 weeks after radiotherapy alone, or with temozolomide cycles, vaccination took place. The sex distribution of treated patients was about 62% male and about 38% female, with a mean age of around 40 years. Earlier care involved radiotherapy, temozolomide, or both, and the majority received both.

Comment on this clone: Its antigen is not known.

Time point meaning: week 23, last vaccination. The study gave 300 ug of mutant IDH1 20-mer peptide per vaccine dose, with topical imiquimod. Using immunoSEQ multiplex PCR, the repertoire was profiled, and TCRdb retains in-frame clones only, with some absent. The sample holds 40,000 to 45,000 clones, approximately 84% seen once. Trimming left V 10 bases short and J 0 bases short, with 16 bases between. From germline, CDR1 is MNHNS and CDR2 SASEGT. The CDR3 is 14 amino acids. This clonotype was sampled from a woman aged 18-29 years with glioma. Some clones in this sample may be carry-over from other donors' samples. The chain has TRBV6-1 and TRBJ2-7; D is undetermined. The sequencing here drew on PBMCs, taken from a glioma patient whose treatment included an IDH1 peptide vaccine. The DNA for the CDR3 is TGTGCCATCGACCGGACCGCGCCCTCCTACGAGCAGTACTTC. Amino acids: CAIDRTAPSYEQYF.